These 2 T cell receptor beta chains share one sample of origin, sequenced in a study of monozygotic twins with inflammatory bowel disease. TCRdb reprocessed the 5' RACE reads and stores each CDR3 protein as one record, lacking DNA. Its table records some 190,000 distinct CDR3 sequences. Sequences were obtained from blood. The receptors come from a human donor with ulcerative colitis or Crohn's disease, or a healthy co-twin of an affected twin (not recorded which).

CDR3 in amino acids: CASSQALSLAGVNNEQFF. The chain employs TRBV4-1 and TRBJ2-1; absent DNA, TCRdb's TRBD2 call cannot be checked. Germline V gene sequence: CDR1 MGHRA, CDR2 YSYEKL. This CDR3 has 18 amino acids.

The chain has TRBV4-2 and TRBJ2-7; there is no DNA to check the TCRdb D call of TRBD1. There are 14 residues in the CDR3. Per germline, CDR1 LGHNA and CDR2 YNFKEQ. The CDR3 loop reads CASSQAPTSYEQYF.